The 25 T cell receptor beta chains below all came from one sample that was sequenced in a study of cytomegalovirus exposure and HLA in healthy donors. In the PCR, 60 Vbeta and 13 Jbeta primers were used. Profiling relied on immunoSEQ multiplex PCR, and the TCRdb table lists in-frame clones only, not all of them. Here the sample spans approximately 150,000 clones, roughly 77% being singletons. The source material was PBMCs. The source is a human donor in good health.

The V gene is TRBV19, the J gene TRBJ1-6, with 7 bases matching TRBD1. The CDR3 has 16 amino acids. Per germline, CDR1 LNHDA and CDR2 SQIVND (reference sequence). The J segment lost 6 bases and the V segment lost 3 bases, leaving 8 bases of the junction unmatched. CDR3: CASSIFGQAGNSPLHF. CDR3 in DNA: TGTGCCAGTAGTATTTTCGGACAGGCGGGTAATTCACCCCTCCACTTT.

This chain uses TRBV27 with TRBJ2-5, with TRBD2 as a possible D gene (5 bases). The CDR3 contains 13 residues. V was trimmed by 5 bases and J by 5 bases, leaving 12 bases between them. Germline V gives CDR1 MNHEY, CDR2 SMNVEV (reference sequence). CDR3 in amino acids: CASSTGFGETQYF. The CDR3 coding sequence is TGTGCCAGCAGTACGGGGTTTGGGGAGACCCAGTACTTC.

The chain recombines TRBV7-2 with TRBJ2-5; perhaps TRBD2 as D (5 bases). Germline CDR1 is SGHTA and CDR2 is FQGNSA. The CDR3 consists of 14 residues. Trimming took 1 base from V and 4 from J, leaving 10 bases between them. CDR3 bases: TGTGCCAGCAGCTTAGGAGGGCTCAGAGAGACCCAGTACTTC. Amino acid sequence: CASSLGGLRETQYF.

This clone was counted between two and nine times. The CDR3 loop reads CASSLRGPYTEAFF. The CDR3, as DNA: TGTGCCAGCAGCCTCCGGGGTCCTTACACTGAAGCTTTCTTT. This rearrangement joins TRBV16 to TRBJ1-1; D is unresolved. Germline V lookup: CDR1 KGHSY, CDR2 FQNENV. The CDR3 loop spans 14 amino acids. V was shortened by 4 bases and J by 3 bases, with 12 bases between the two germline ends.

The genes are TRBV2 and TRBJ1-2, with D possibly TRBD1 on 6 matching bases. The CDR3 has 14 residues. The germline CDR1 and CDR2 sequences are SNHLY and FYNNEI. Trimming cost V 6 bases and J 6 bases, with 17 bases left between them. CDR3 coding DNA: TGTGCCAGCAGCCTACCGACGGGGGGCGATGGCTACACCTTC. Translation gives CASSLPTGGDGYTF.

This chain joins TRBV7-2 and TRBJ1-3; TRBD1 might be the D (5 bases). Germline lookup yields CDR1 SGHTA and CDR2 FQGNSA. This CDR3 spans 13 amino acids. V shed 4 bases and J shed 6 bases, with 10 bases lying between them. In DNA, the CDR3 is TGTGCCAGCAGCTCGGGACTTGTAAACACCATATATTTT. This gives the protein CASSSGLVNTIYF.

This sequence joins TRBV6-5 and TRBJ1-6; possibly TRBD1 for D (5 bases). Germline CDR1 and CDR2: MNHEY and SVGAGI. The CDR3 totals 15 residues. V lost 5 bases and J lost 8, with 16 bases in between. The CDR3 DNA sequence: TGTGCCAGCAGTCCCCACAGGCAATGGGATTCACCCCTCCACTTT. Amino acids: CASSPHRQWDSPLHF.

The CDR3 nucleotides read TGTGCCAGCAGCGGGGGACAGGGGTTAGAGACCCAGTACTTC. It yields the protein CASSGGQGLETQYF. The gene calls are TRBV7-9 and TRBJ2-5, with 10 bases lining up with TRBD1. Unmatched junction bases numbered 4, after V lost 5 bases and J lost 4 bases. This CDR3 has 14 amino acids. The germline CDR1 and CDR2 sequences are SEHNR and FQNEAQ (reference sequence).

The rearrangement links TRBV4-3 to TRBJ2-4; D is perhaps TRBD1 (6 bases). Trimming left V 2 bases short and J 4 bases short, with 12 bases between. Germline CDR1 LGHNA, CDR2 YSLEER. The CDR3 length is 15 residues. The CDR3: CASSQTGTSKNIQYF. CDR3 DNA: TGCGCCAGCAGCCAAACCGGGACAAGTAAAAACATTCAGTACTTC.

The chain uses TRBV29-1 and TRBJ2-3, with 7 nucleotides matching TRBD1. CDR3 length equals 15 residues. V shed 6 bases and J 4 bases; nucleotides not matched to a gene: 13. Germline V gene data show CDR1 as SQVTM and CDR2 as ANQGSEA. The CDR3 region is CSVEQGKNVADTQYF. The CDR3 DNA sequence: TGCAGCGTCGAACAGGGGAAAAATGTCGCAGATACGCAGTATTTT.

The chain has TRBV14 and TRBJ2-5, with D tentatively TRBD1 (5 bases). This CDR3 has 15 residues. Germline values: CDR1 SGHDN, CDR2 FVKESK. The V end lost 5 bases, the J end lost 1 base, and 14 bases lay between the germline ends. CDR3 protein: CASSYLGARQETQYF. The DNA for the CDR3 is TGTGCCAGCAGCTATTTAGGGGCGCGCCAAGAGACCCAGTACTTC. The full variable domain, rest sourced from reference TRBV14 and TRBJ2-5, is EAGVTQFPSHSVIEKGQTVTLRCDPISGHDNLYWYRRVMGKEIKFLLHFVKESKQDESGMPNNRFLAERTGGTYSTLKVQPAELEDSGVYFCASSYLGARQETQYFGPGTRLLVL.

The chain is built from TRBV5-6 and TRBJ2-1; TRBD1 aligns across 8 bases. Germline assignment: CDR1 SGHDT and CDR2 YYEEEE. The CDR3 totals 15 residues. V was clipped by 4 bases and J by 8 bases; unmatched bases: 11. CDR3 sequence reads: CASSLIDRGGDEQFF. Written as DNA, the CDR3 is TGTGCCAGCAGCCTTATCGACAGGGGAGGAGATGAGCAGTTCTTC.

The rearrangement uses TRBV27 and TRBJ2-1; 8 bases match TRBD2. Germline CDR1 MNHEY, CDR2 SMNVEV (reference sequence). Unmatched junction bases numbered 10, after V lost 6 bases and J lost 12 bases. This CDR3 has 13 residues. This chain's CDR3 is CASSRRSGGRQFF. CDR3 sequence (DNA): TGTGCCAGCAGCCGACGTTCGGGAGGGCGGCAGTTCTTC.

The rearrangement uses TRBV6-6 and TRBJ2-7; 7 bases are shared with TRBD1. The CDR3 totals 15 residues. Germline values: CDR1 MNHNY, CDR2 SVGAGI (reference sequence). The trim removed 1 base at V and 3 bases at J, leaving 6 bases unmatched. CDR3 amino acids: CASSYWGQLNYEQYF. The CDR3 coding sequence is TGTGCCAGCAGTTACTGGGGACAGCTGAACTACGAGCAGTACTTC.

The chain is built from TRBV7-7 and TRBJ2-1; 11 bases line up with TRBD1. Looked up from germline, CDR1 is SSHAT and CDR2 is FNYEAQ (reference sequence). The CDR3 is 16 amino acids. Trimming removed 5 bases from V and 9 bases from J; junction bases left unmatched: 12. CDR3 sequence (DNA): TGTGCCAGCAGCCTCGGACAGGGGGCGAATTTGGGTGAGCAGTTCTTC. Residues: CASSLGQGANLGEQFF.

The chain carries TRBV4-1 and TRBJ2-5; 10 positions match TRBD2. The germline gives CDR1 MGHRA, CDR2 YSYEKL. The CDR3 is 16 amino acids. The J segment lost 4 bases and the V segment lost 1 base, leaving 6 bases of the junction unmatched. As DNA, the CDR3 is TGCGCCAGCAGCCAAGGGGTAGCGGGAGGATTAGAGACCCAGTACTTC. Amino acids: CASSQGVAGGLETQYF.

The V and J genes are TRBV6-6 and TRBJ1-5; D unclear. The CDR3 has 16 residues. From germline, CDR1 is MNHNY and CDR2 SVGAGI (reference sequence). The V end lost 2 bases, the J end lost 5 bases, and 16 bases lay between the germline ends. The CDR3: CASSYPKPGGHQPQHF. DNA of the CDR3: TGTGCCAGCAGTTACCCAAAACCCGGCGGGCATCAGCCCCAGCATTTT.

This clone has only a few counts. The CDR3, as DNA: TGTGCCAGCAGTGACTCAGGGACTCCCCCAGCCGAGCAGTACTTC. Translation gives CASSDSGTPPAEQYF. The chain links TRBV6-4 to TRBJ2-7, with D maybe TRBD2 (6 bases). The germline V and J ends were trimmed by 0 bases and 6 bases, with 15 bases remaining between them. The CDR3 is 15 amino acids. Germline CDR1 is MRHNA and CDR2 is SNTAGT.

There are a few counts of this clone. The chain recombines TRBV10-2 with TRBJ1-3; TRBD1 agrees at 7 bases. Germline values: CDR1 WSHSY, CDR2 SAAADI. The CDR3 runs to 14 residues. V lost 4 bases, J lost 4 bases, and 4 bases stayed unmatched. CDR3 sequence reads: CASSVTGVGNTIYF. CDR3 DNA sequence: TGCGCCAGCAGTGTCACAGGGGTCGGAAACACCATATATTTT.

Concerning this clone: The sample holds other DNA sequences that translate to the same CDR3. This chain uses TRBV6-5 with TRBJ2-7; D is uncertain. The germline CDR1 and CDR2 sequences are MNHEY and SVGAGI. This CDR3 has 13 residues. Trimming shortened V by 4 bases and J by 3 bases, and 10 bases separated the two germline ends. This chain's CDR3 is CASSSGLNYEQYF. CDR3 sequence (DNA): TGTGCCAGCAGTTCCGGTCTTAACTACGAGCAGTACTTC.

The table lists this clone with a count of one. The chain carries TRBV5-1 and TRBJ1-2, with D maybe TRBD1 (6 bases). V gave up 1 base and J gave up 6 bases, with 19 bases separating them. The CDR3 length is 16 residues. Germline V gene sequence: CDR1 SGHRS, CDR2 YFSETQ. The CDR3 region is CASSLRSQGSVDGYTF. In DNA, the CDR3 is TGCGCCAGCAGCTTGAGGAGTCAGGGGAGTGTGGATGGCTACACCTTC.

This clone was found once. The rearrangement links TRBV7-9 to TRBJ2-1; 7 bases line up with TRBD2. This CDR3 region has 14 residues. The ends lost 4 bases at V and 4 bases at J; junction bases unmatched: 4. The germline gives CDR1 SEHNR, CDR2 FQNEAQ (reference sequence). CDR3 sequence: CASSSGEGYNEQFF. DNA of the CDR3: TGTGCCAGCAGCTCGGGGGAGGGATACAATGAGCAGTTCTTC.

The chain joins TRBV7-2 to TRBJ1-4, with 7 bases identical to TRBD1. There are 15 residues in the CDR3. In germline, CDR1 is SGHTA, CDR2 FQGNSA. The V and J ends lost 1 base and 7 bases, in that order; junction bases with no gene match: 6. CDR3 bases: TGTGCCAGCAGCTTAGGAGGGGGCGAAGCTGAAAAACTGTTTTTT. Protein sequence: CASSLGGGEAEKLFF. Combining the CDR3 with reference TRBV7-2 and TRBJ1-4 gives the whole variable domain GAGVSQSPSNKVTEKGKDVELRCDPISGHTALYWYRQSLGQGLEFLIYFQGNSAPDKSGLPSDRFSAERTGGSVSTLTIQRTQQEDSAVYLCASSLGGGEAEKLFFGSGTQLSVL.

This clone came up once. The chain links TRBV19 to TRBJ1-1; 7 nucleotides match TRBD1. Per the germline V gene, CDR1 is LNHDA and CDR2 is SQIVND (reference sequence). The CDR3 runs to 15 residues. V lost 3 bases, J lost 4 bases, and 8 bases stayed unmatched. CDR3 nucleotide sequence: TGTGCCAGTAGTATCCAGGGGGTAGTGAGCACTGAAGCTTTCTTT. Translating gives CASSIQGVVSTEAFF. Complete variable domain (other parts from reference TRBV19 and TRBJ1-1): DGGITQSPKYLFRKEGQNVTLSCEQNLNHDAMYWYRQDPGQGLRLIYYSQIVNDFQKGDIAEGYSVSREKKESFPLTVTSAQKNPTAFYLCASSIQGVVSTEAFFGQGTRLTVV.

The chain links TRBV7-7 to TRBJ2-5; TRBD1 matches 7 bases. The germline gives CDR1 SSHAT, CDR2 FNYEAQ (reference sequence). Trimming took 5 bases from V and 1 from J; bases not matched to a gene: 7. The CDR3 length is 15 residues. The CDR3 protein is CASSPVGQPQETQYF. The CDR3 DNA reads as TGTGCCAGCAGCCCCGTGGGACAGCCCCAAGAGACCCAGTACTTC.